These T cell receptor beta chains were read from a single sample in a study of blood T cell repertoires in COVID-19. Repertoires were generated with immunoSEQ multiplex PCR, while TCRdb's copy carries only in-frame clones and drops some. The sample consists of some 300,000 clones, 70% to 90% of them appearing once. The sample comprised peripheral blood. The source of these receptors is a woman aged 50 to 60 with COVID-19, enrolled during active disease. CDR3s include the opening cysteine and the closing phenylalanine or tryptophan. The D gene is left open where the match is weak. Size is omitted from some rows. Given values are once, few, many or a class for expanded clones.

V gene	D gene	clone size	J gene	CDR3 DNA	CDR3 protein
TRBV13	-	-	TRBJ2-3	TGTGCCAGCAGTTCTAGCACAGATACGCAGTATTTT	CASSSSTDTQYF
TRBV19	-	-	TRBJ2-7	TGTGCCAGTAGTATAGTTGACAGCCCCTCCTACGAGCAGTACTTC	CASSIVDSPSYEQYF
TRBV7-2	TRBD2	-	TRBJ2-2	TGTGCCAGCAGCTTCTGGACTAGCCTCGGGGAGCTGTTTTTT	CASSFWTSLGELFF
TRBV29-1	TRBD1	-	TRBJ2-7	TGCAGCGTCGCCCCGACAGGGAATCCTTACGAGCAGTACTTC	CSVAPTGNPYEQYF
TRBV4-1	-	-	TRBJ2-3	TGCGCCAGCAGCCAGCTTTTTCCTCCGGCCGGGAGAGGAACAGATACGCAGTATTTT	CASSQLFPPAGRGTDTQYF
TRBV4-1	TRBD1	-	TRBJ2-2	TGCGCCAGCAGCCAAGATGGTAGGACAGGGGGTACCGGGGAGCTGTTTTTT	CASSQDGRTGGTGELFF
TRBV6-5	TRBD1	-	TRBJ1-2	TGTGCCAGCACTATAGGGGCAGGGGGCGGCGGCTACACCTTC	CASTIGAGGGGYTF
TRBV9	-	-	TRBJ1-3	TGTGCCAGCAGCGTAGTCGGCTCTGGAAACACCATATATTTT	CASSVVGSGNTIYF
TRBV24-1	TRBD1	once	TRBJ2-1	TGTGCCACCAGTGATAGGGGGCACGACTGGTCCGGGGAGCAGTTCTTC	CATSDRGHDWSGEQFF
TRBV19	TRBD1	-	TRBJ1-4	TGTGCCAGTAGTTCCGACAGGGAGTGGCCGACTAATGAAAAACTGTTTTTT	CASSSDREWPTNEKLFF
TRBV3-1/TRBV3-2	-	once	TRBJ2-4	TGTGCCAGCAGCCCCGGACTGGGAGCCAAAAACATTCAGTACTTC	CASSPGLGAKNIQYF
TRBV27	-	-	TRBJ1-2	TGTGCCAGCAGTTTAACCGACAGTGGAAATGGCTACACCTTC	CASSLTDSGNGYTF
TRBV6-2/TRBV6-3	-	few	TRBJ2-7	TGTGCCAGCAGCCGCGAACAGACGTACGAGCAGTACTTC	CASSREQTYEQYF
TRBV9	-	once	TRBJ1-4	TGTGCCAGCAGCGTAGGCCTAGGCAACGAAAAACTGTTTTTT	CASSVGLGNEKLFF
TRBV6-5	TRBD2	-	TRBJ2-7	TGTGCCAGCAGAGAGGGGGGACTAGCTCTTCACGAGCAGTACTTC	CASREGGLALHEQYF
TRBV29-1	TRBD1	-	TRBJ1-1	TGCAGCGTTGGGGGACAGGGGTCTGAAGCTTTCTTT	CSVGGQGSEAFF
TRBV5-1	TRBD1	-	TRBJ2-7	TGCGCCAGCAGACCCCGGGACAGGGAATATTCGACCTACGAGCAGTACTTC	CASRPRDREYSTYEQYF
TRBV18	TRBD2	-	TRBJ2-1	TGTGCCAGCTCTATTAGCGGGGGGTACAATGAGCAGTTCTTC	CASSISGGYNEQFF
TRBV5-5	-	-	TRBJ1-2	TGTGCCAGCAGCGTCACCGGTAGGGGCCCTAACTATGGCTACACCTTC	CASSVTGRGPNYGYTF
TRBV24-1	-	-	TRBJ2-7	TGTGCCACCAGTGACGAAACGGGCTACGAGCAGTACTTC	CATSDETGYEQYF
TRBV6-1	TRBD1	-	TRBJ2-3	TGTGCCAGCAGCTATGACAGGGCAGATACGCAGTATTTT	CASSYDRADTQYF
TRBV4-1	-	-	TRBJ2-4	TGCGCCAGCAGCCAAGGCGGGACCCTAGCCAAAAACATTCAGTACTTC	CASSQGGTLAKNIQYF
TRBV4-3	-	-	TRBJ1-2	TGCGCCAGCAGCCATGGGGTAGGGGCTCTCTATGGCTACACCTTC	CASSHGVGALYGYTF
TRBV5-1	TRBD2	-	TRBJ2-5	TGCGCCAGCAGCTTGGGCGTGACTAGCGGACAAGAGACCCAGTACTTC	CASSLGVTSGQETQYF
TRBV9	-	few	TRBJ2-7	TGTGCCAGCAGCTCCCCCCCAGGCGGGGATCCGGAGCAGCAGTACTTC	CASSSPPGGDPEQQYF
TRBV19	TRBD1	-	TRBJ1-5	TGTGCCAGTCAGACAGGGGCGTCATTCAATCAGCCCCAGCATTTT	CASQTGASFNQPQHF
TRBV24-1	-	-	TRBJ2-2	TGTGCCACCAGTCGAAAAGTACTGGAGGTAAACACCGGGGAGCTGTTTTTT	CATSRKVLEVNTGELFF
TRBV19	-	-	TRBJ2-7	TGTGCCAGTAGTATTGAAAGAGGCTCCGAGCAGTACTTC	CASSIERGSEQYF
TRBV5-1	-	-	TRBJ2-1	TGCGCCAGCAGCTTGGACTACTCGGATTACATAAGCTCCTACAATGAGCAGTTCTTC	CASSLDYSDYISSYNEQFF
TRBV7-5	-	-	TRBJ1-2	TGTGTCAGAAGCTCCCACGCTCTTCAAACGGGACAGGGGTTCGTCTACACCTTC	CVRSSHALQTGQGFVYTF
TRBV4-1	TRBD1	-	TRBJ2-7	TGCGCCAGCAGGAGGGGGCCCCATTCCTCCTACGAGCAGTACTTC	CASRRGPHSSYEQYF
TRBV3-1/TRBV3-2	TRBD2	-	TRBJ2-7	TGTGCCAGCAGCCAAGGGACTAGCGGGGGCTACGAGCAGTACTTC	CASSQGTSGGYEQYF
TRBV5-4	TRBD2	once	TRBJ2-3	TGTGCCAGCAGCGGTAGCGGGAGATATACTGATACGCAGTATTTT	CASSGSGRYTDTQYF
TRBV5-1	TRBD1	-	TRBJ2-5	TGCGCCAGCAGCTCCTCCCCGGGACAGGGGTACCAAGAGACCCAGTACTTC	CASSSSPGQGYQETQYF
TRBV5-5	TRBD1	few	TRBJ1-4	TGTGCCAGCAGCCAGGCGGGGGGGACAGGGGGTGAAAAACTGTTTTTT	CASSQAGGTGGEKLFF
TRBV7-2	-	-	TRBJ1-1	-	CASSSSGRGTEAFF
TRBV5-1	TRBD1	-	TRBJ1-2	TGCGCCAGCACCCCAGGGGGACAGAACTATGGCTACACCTTC	CASTPGGQNYGYTF
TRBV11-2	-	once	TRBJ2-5	TGTGCCAGCAGCTCGCGCGGGGCCTACCAAGAGACCCAGTACTTC	CASSSRGAYQETQYF
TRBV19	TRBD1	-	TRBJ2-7	TGTGCCAGTGCCGACAGGGATTACGAGCAGTACTTC	CASADRDYEQYF
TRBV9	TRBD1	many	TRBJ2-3	TGTGCCAGCAGCCCGTCGACAGGGAGCAGTACAGATACGCAGTATTTT	CASSPSTGSSTDTQYF
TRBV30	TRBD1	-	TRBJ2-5	TGTGCCTGGAGTGCGACAGGGGCAGAGACCCAGTACTTC	CAWSATGAETQYF
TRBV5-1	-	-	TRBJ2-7	TGCGCCAGCAGCTTGACAGGGTACGAGCAGTACTTC	CASSLTGYEQYF
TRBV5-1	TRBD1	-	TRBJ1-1	TGCGCCAGCAGCACCCCAGGGGGGACTGAAGCTTTCTTT	CASSTPGGTEAFF
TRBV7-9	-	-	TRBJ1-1	TGTGCCAGCAGCTTAGAGTCGGGAGGAGTGAACACTGAAGCTTTCTTT	CASSLESGGVNTEAFF
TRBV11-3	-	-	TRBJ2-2	TGTGCCAGCAGCTCACTAACGGGTTATGTGAACACCGGGGAGCTGTTTTTT	CASSSLTGYVNTGELFF
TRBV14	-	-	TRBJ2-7	TGTGCCAGCAGCCAAGATCGGGGGGAGCAGTACTTC	CASSQDRGEQYF